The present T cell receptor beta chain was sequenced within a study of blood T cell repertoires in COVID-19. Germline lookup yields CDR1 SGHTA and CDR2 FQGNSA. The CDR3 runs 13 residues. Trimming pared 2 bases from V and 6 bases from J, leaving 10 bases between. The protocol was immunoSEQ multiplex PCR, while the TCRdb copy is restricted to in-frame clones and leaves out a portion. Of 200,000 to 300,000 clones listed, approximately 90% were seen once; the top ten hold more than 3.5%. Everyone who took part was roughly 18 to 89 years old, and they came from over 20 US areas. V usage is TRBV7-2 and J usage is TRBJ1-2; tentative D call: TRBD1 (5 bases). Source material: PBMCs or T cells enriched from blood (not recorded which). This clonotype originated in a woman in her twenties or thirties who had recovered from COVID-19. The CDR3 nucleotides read TGTGCCAGCAGCTTACACAGGTCGGATGGCTACACCTTC. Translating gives CASSLHRSDGYTF.